This is a list of T cell receptor beta chains from one sample in a study of CD8 T cells in Susac syndrome. TCRdb re-called the immunoSEQ multiplex PCR reads with MiXCR, one entry per CDR3 protein. The table has some 200,000 distinct CDR3 sequences, 90% to 95% seen once; the top ten hold less than 0.15%. What was sequenced was CD8+ T cells from PBMCs. The receptor set was obtained from a human donor with multiple sclerosis. CDR3s include the opening cysteine and the closing phenylalanine or tryptophan. D genes are given only for firm matches. The size field is filled for only some rows; it gives once, few, many or a size class.

clone size	V gene	J gene	D gene	CDR3 DNA	CDR3 protein
.	TRBV4-1	TRBJ2-3	TRBD1	TGCGCCAGCAGCCAGGGTGACAGGGGACTCACAGATACGCAGTATTTT	CASSQGDRGLTDTQYF
.	TRBV29-1	TRBJ2-7	.	TGCAGCGTTGAAACCGGGTCTGGATACGAGCAGTACTTC	CSVETGSGYEQYF
.	TRBV29-1	TRBJ1-5	TRBD1	TGCAGCGTTAGAAGCCGGGACAGGGAGGGGTGTCAGCCCCAGCATTTT	CSVRSRDREGCQPQHF
.	TRBV19	TRBJ1-6	TRBD1	TGTGCCAGTAGGACCGGGACAGGGAATTCACCCCTCCACTTT	CASRTGTGNSPLHF
.	TRBV9	TRBJ2-7	.	TGTGCCAGCAGCGTAGAAGCGGATCCTGGGGAGCAGTACTTC	CASSVEADPGEQYF
.	TRBV7-8	TRBJ2-1	TRBD2	TGTGCCAGCAGCCGCGGGACTAGCCCTTACAATGAGCAGTTCTTC	CASSRGTSPYNEQFF
.	TRBV12-3/TRBV12-4	TRBJ1-1	TRBD1	TGTGCCAGCAGCCACGACCCGGACAGGCAAGACGATCACACTGAAGCTTTCTTT	CASSHDPDRQDDHTEAFF
.	TRBV7-9	TRBJ2-2	TRBD2	TGTGCCAGCAGCTTCGGAAGCGGGGGTACCACCGGGGAGCTGTTTTTT	CASSFGSGGTTGELFF
.	TRBV7-6	TRBJ1-4	.	TGTGCCAGCAGCTTAGTCGGAGGCACTAATGAAAAACTGTTTTTT	CASSLVGGTNEKLFF
.	TRBV5-4	TRBJ2-1	TRBD1	TGTGCCAGCAACCCGACAGGGAGCCCCTACAATGAGCAGTTCTTC	CASNPTGSPYNEQFF
.	TRBV7-8	TRBJ2-7	.	TGTGCCAGCAGCTTAGTCGGGTCACAGGCCTCCTACGAGCAGTACTTC	CASSLVGSQASYEQYF
.	TRBV27	TRBJ2-1	.	TGTGCCAGCAGTTTGGCAGGGGCATACAATGAGCAGTTCTTC	CASSLAGAYNEQFF
.	TRBV7-8	TRBJ1-4	TRBD1	TGTGCCAGCAGCTTAGGGGCAGGGGGCCGGAATGAAAAACTGTTTTTT	CASSLGAGGRNEKLFF
.	TRBV7-6	TRBJ2-5	.	TGTGCCAGCAGCTATCGTAGGGGGTCTGTTGGAGAGACCCAGTACTTC	CASSYRRGSVGETQYF
.	TRBV4-3	TRBJ2-1	TRBD1	TGCGCCAGCAGCCAAGGGGCCGGGACAGGGGACAATGAGCAGTTCTTC	CASSQGAGTGDNEQFF
.	TRBV20-1	TRBJ2-7	TRBD2	TGCAGTGCTAGATCGACTAGCGCTACCTACGAGCAGTACTTC	CSARSTSATYEQYF
.	TRBV27	TRBJ2-7	TRBD1	TGTGCCAGCGGGACAGCCTACGAGCAGTACTTC	CASGTAYEQYF
.	TRBV12-3/TRBV12-4	TRBJ2-1	TRBD2	TGTGCCAGCAGTTCAATTTACCTCAGACTAGCTCGCAATGAGCAGTTCTTC	CASSSIYLRLARNEQFF
.	TRBV30	TRBJ1-2	.	TGTGCGTATACCGGGCTCAGGTTGGGCTACACCTTC	CAYTGLRLGYTF
.	TRBV4-3	TRBJ2-1	.	TGCGCCAGCAGCCAAGTCCAGGGTGAGCAGTTCTTC	CASSQVQGEQFF
.	TRBV29-1	TRBJ2-1	TRBD2	TGCAGCGCACAGGGACTAGCGGGAGGGCCAGGAGGGAATGAGCAGTTCTTC	CSAQGLAGGPGGNEQFF
.	TRBV23-1	TRBJ2-1	.	TGCGCCAGCAACGTCAACGGACACCCCCCTTGCCATGAGCAGTTCTTC	CASNVNGHPPCHEQFF
.	TRBV2	TRBJ1-1	.	TGTGCCAGCAGTGAAGACACCTTGAACACTGAAGCTTTCTTT	CASSEDTLNTEAFF
.	TRBV15	TRBJ1-2	TRBD1	TGTGCCACCAGCAGAGATCCGGGCAGGGGGCTGGGCGGCTACACCTTC	CATSRDPGRGLGGYTF
once	TRBV7-9	TRBJ2-6	.	TGTGCCAGCAGCCCGACGGACCGGGTTAGCTCTGGGGCCAACGTCCTGACTTTC	CASSPTDRVSSGANVLTF
.	TRBV4-2	TRBJ2-1	TRBD2	TGTGCCAGCAGCCGATCGGGAGCGGGGGAGACTCCTTCCCGCTCCTACAATGAGCAGTTCTTC	CASSRSGAGETPSRSYNEQFF
.	TRBV12-3/TRBV12-4	TRBJ2-7	.	TGTGCCAGCAGTTTAGAGATCGACGAGCAGTACTTC	CASSLEIDEQYF
.	TRBV14	TRBJ2-5	TRBD2	TGTGCCAGCAGCCAAGAGCCCGAGGACCTACTAGCGGGAAAGTCAGAGACCCAGTACTTC	CASSQEPEDLLAGKSETQYF
.	TRBV3-1	TRBJ2-5	.	TGTGCCAGCAGCCAAGGCCCCGGTTTCCAAGAGACCCAGTACTTC	CASSQGPGFQETQYF
.	TRBV6-1	TRBJ2-2	TRBD1	TGTGCCAGCAGTCTCTTCCCCTCCCCGGGACAGTCGAGTTCCGGGGAGCTGTTTTTT	CASSLFPSPGQSSSGELFF
.	TRBV3-1	TRBJ2-5	.	TGTGCCAGCAGCCAAGATCTTAGGAATAGTCAAGAGACCCAGTACTTC	CASSQDLRNSQETQYF
.	TRBV12-3/TRBV12-4	TRBJ2-1	.	TGTGCCAGCAGTTTAATAAGGCAACTCGATGAGCAGTTCTTC	CASSLIRQLDEQFF
.	TRBV29-1	TRBJ1-2	.	TGCAGCGCACTGGACAGCTACTATGGCTACACCTTC	CSALDSYYGYTF
.	TRBV6-6	TRBJ1-3	.	TGTGCCAGCAGTTACGCAGCAAACACCATATATTTT	CASSYAANTIYF
.	TRBV30	TRBJ2-1	TRBD2	TGTGCCTGGCGGGGGGGGGCGGATGAGCAGTTCTTC	CAWRGGADEQFF
.	TRBV5-4	TRBJ1-2	.	TGTGCCAGCAGCTTAGGGCAGGGGCGATATGGCTACACCTTC	CASSLGQGRYGYTF
.	TRBV7-9	TRBJ1-1	TRBD1	TGTGCCAGCAGCTTAGCGCAAATACAGGGGACGAACACTGAAGCTTTCTTT	CASSLAQIQGTNTEAFF
.	TRBV30	TRBJ2-1	TRBD2	TGTGCCTGGAGCCTAGCGGGGGGGGAGCAGTTCTTC	CAWSLAGGEQFF
.	TRBV12-5	TRBJ1-2	.	TGTGCTAGTGGTTCCTCCAACCCCTATGGCTACACCTTC	CASGSSNPYGYTF
.	TRBV7-9	TRBJ2-5	.	TGTGCCAGCAGCAAGGAGGGCTGGGAGACCCAGTACTTC	CASSKEGWETQYF